The present TCR beta chain was sequenced within a study of blood T cell repertoires in COVID-19. In the original analysis: The assay estimated nucleated cells by amplifying reference gene primers. The repertoire was sequenced with immunoSEQ multiplex PCR; TCRdb's copy has only in-frame clones and lacks some. V and J calls and clone size are as listed in that table; D and trimming were resolved from the DNA. The repertoire has tens of thousands of clones, 90% to 95% of them found once; the top ten carry approximately 4.2%. Germline values: CDR1 KGHSH, CDR2 LQKENI. V shed 4 bases and J shed 5 bases, with 20 bases lying between them. The CDR3 sequence is 16 residues long.

This TCR was sampled from a human donor with active COVID-19. The donor label of this sample is uncertain. The genes are TRBV18 and TRBJ2-5; D perhaps matches TRBD2 (5 bases). Sequences were obtained from peripheral blood. The CDR3 sequence is CASSRLNREVQETQYF. Written as DNA, the CDR3 is TGTGCCAGCTCACGACTAAACCGGGAAGTTCAGGAGACCCAGTACTTC.